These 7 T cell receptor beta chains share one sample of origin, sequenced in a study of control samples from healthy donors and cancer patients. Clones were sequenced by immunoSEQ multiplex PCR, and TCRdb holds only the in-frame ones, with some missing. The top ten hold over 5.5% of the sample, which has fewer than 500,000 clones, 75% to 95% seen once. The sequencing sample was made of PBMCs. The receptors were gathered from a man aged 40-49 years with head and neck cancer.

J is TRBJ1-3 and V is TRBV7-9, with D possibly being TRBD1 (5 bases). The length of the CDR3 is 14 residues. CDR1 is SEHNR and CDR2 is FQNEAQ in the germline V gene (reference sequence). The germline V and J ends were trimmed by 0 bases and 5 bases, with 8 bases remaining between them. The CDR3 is CASSLAEGRNTIYF. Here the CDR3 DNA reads TGTGCCAGCAGCTTAGCGGAGGGGAGAAACACCATATATTTT.

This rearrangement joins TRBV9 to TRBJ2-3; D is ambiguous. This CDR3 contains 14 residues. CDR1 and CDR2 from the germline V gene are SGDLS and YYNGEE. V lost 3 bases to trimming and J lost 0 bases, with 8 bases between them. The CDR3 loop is CASSAGLSTDTQYF. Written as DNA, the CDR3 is TGTGCCAGCAGCGCCGGGCTTAGCACAGATACGCAGTATTTT.

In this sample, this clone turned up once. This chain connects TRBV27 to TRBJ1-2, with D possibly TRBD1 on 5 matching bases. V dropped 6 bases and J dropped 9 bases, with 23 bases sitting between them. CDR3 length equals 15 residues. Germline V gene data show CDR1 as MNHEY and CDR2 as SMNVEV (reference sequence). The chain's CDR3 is CASSTLGPTLESYTF. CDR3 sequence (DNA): TGTGCCAGCAGCACCCTGGGGCCCACTCTGGAGAGCTACACCTTC.

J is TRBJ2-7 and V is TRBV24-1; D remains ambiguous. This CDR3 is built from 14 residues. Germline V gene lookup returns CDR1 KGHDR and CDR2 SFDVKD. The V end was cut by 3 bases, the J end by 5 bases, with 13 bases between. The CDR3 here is CATSDRSGSDEQYF. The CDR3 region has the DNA TGTGCCACCAGTGATCGGTCCGGGTCCGACGAGCAGTACTTC.

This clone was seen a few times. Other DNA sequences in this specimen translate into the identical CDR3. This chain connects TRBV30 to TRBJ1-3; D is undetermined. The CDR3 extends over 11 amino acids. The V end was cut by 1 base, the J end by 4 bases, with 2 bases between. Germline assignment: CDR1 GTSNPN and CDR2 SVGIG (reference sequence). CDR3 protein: CAWSGGNTIYF. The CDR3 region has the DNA TGTGCCTGGAGTGGGGGAAACACCATATATTTT.

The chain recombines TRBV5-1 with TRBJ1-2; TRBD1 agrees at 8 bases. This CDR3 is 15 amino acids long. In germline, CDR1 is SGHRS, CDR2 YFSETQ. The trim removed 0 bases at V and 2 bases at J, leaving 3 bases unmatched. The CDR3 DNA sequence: TGCGCCAGCAGCTTGGATGGACAGGGCAACTATGGCTACACCTTC. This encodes CASSLDGQGNYGYTF.

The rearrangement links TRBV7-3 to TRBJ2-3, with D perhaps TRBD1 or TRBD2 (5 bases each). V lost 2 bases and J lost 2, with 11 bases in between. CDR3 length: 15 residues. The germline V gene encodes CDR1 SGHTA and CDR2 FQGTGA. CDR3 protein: CASSLFRGPTDTQYF. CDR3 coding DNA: TGTGCCAGCAGCTTATTTCGGGGACCCACAGATACGCAGTATTTT.